A single sample is the source of the 31 T cell receptor beta chains below, sequenced in a study of T cell responses to AZD1222 COVID-19 vaccine. Method: immunoSEQ multiplex PCR; TCRdb's copy keeps in-frame clones and lacks some. Among some 130,000 clones listed, 90% were seen once. The sequenced sample was peripheral blood, obtained on day 0 of AZD1222 vaccination. All receptors come from an adult in good health.

The chain combines TRBV7-9 with TRBJ1-1; the D gene is possibly TRBD1 (5 bases). Between the trimmed V and J ends, which lost 5 bases and 5 bases, there was a span of 12 bases. CDR1 and CDR2 (germline): SEHNR, FQNEAQ (reference sequence). The CDR3 sequence is 13 residues long. The CDR3 is CASSLPGGTEAFF. Here the CDR3 DNA reads TGTGCCAGCAGCCTCCCCGGGGGGACTGAAGCTTTCTTT.

The chain joins TRBV9 to TRBJ1-1; TRBD1 matches at 8 bases. Germline CDR1 and CDR2: SGDLS and YYNGEE. This CDR3 spans 12 amino acids. The ends lost 5 bases at V and 5 bases at J; junction bases unmatched: 2. The CDR3 is CASRGQETEAFF. In DNA form, the CDR3 reads TGTGCCAGCAGGGGACAGGAAACTGAAGCTTTCTTT.

J is TRBJ1-6 and V is TRBV5-4; D remains ambiguous. The CDR3 extends over 16 amino acids. V was clipped by 0 bases and J by 7 bases, with 14 bases between them. Germline CDR1 is SGHNT and CDR2 is YYREEE (reference sequence). DNA for the CDR3: TGTGCCAGCAGCTTGGCGCCTCAGTTACTCAATTCACCCCTCCACTTT. Translating gives CASSLAPQLLNSPLHF. The whole variable domain, remainder taken from reference TRBV5-4 and TRBJ1-6, is ETGVTQSPTHLIKTRGQQVTLRCSSQSGHNTVSWYQQALGQGPQFIFQYYREEENGRGNFPPRFSGLQFPNYSSELNVNALELDDSALYLCASSLAPQLLNSPLHFGNGTRLTVT.

The chain is built from TRBV4-3 and TRBJ1-6, with D possibly matching TRBD1 (6 bases). Trimming cost V 0 bases and J 10 bases, with 13 bases left between them. The CDR3 extends over 15 amino acids. CDR1 is LGHNA and CDR2 is YSLEER in the germline V gene. Here the CDR3 DNA reads TGCGCCAGCAGCCAAGAATCCAGGGGAGTCTCACCCCTCCACTTT. It yields the protein CASSQESRGVSPLHF.

The chain uses TRBV6-5 and TRBJ2-5; 7 positions match TRBD1. V trimming: 6 bases; J trimming: 5 bases; junction bases outside the gene matches: 0. Looked up from germline, CDR1 is MNHEY and CDR2 is SVGAGI. The CDR3 runs to 11 residues. The CDR3 nucleotides are TGTGCCAGCAGACAGGGGGAGACCCAGTACTTC. This codes for CASRQGETQYF.

This chain connects TRBV6-2 or TRBV6-3 to TRBJ2-3; a possible D gene is TRBD2 (6 bases). The CDR3 is 16 residues long. Germline CDR1 and CDR2: MNHEY and SVGEGT. V dropped 0 bases and J dropped 2 bases, with 12 bases sitting between them. The CDR3 DNA is TGTGCCAGCAGTTACTCGGAGGGTCGGGTCACAGATACGCAGTATTTT. This gives the protein CASSYSEGRVTDTQYF.

This chain uses TRBV7-8 with TRBJ2-3, with a possible D match to TRBD2 (6 bases). Germline V lookup: CDR1 SGHVS, CDR2 FQNEAQ. The V end was cut by 5 bases, the J end by 1 base, with 13 bases between. CDR3 length: 15 residues. The CDR3 sequence: CASSPERVRTDTQYF. The CDR3 DNA reads as TGTGCCAGCAGCCCGGAGCGGGTTCGCACAGATACGCAGTATTTT.

V gene TRBV3-1 (or the pseudogene TRBV3-2) combines with J gene TRBJ1-4; 9 nucleotides match TRBD1. Trimming at V came to 1 base and at J to 8 bases, leaving 8 bases not matched to a gene. Germline lookup yields CDR1 LGHDT and CDR2 YNNKEL (reference sequence). The CDR3 contains 16 residues. The CDR3 loop is CASSQVGTGQEEKLFF. CDR3 DNA sequence: TGTGCCAGCAGCCAAGTGGGGACAGGGCAGGAAGAAAAACTGTTTTTT.

The chain carries TRBV18 and TRBJ2-2, with a tentative D call TRBD2 (5 bases). Per the germline V gene, CDR1 is KGHSH and CDR2 is LQKENI. V gave up 6 bases and J gave up 4 bases, with 21 bases separating them. The CDR3 is 17 amino acids. CDR3 protein: CASSSLGGPDSTGELFF. The DNA for the CDR3 is TGTGCCAGCTCCTCTCTAGGCGGGCCAGACTCCACCGGGGAGCTGTTTTTT.

The chain uses TRBV11-2 and TRBJ2-1, with D perhaps TRBD1 or TRBD2 (5 bases each). Germline V gene data show CDR1 as SGHAT and CDR2 as FQNNGV. The CDR3 runs to 15 residues. The V end was cut by 5 bases, the J end by 6 bases, with 17 bases between. The chain's CDR3 is CASSAVGGDLNEQFF. CDR3 in DNA: TGTGCCAGCAGCGCCGTGGGTGGGGACCTCAATGAGCAGTTCTTC.

This rearrangement joins TRBV28 to TRBJ1-2; D is perhaps TRBD1 (6 bases). Trimming pared 6 bases from V and 5 bases from J, leaving 16 bases between. There are 14 residues in the CDR3. Germline lookup yields CDR1 MDHEN and CDR2 SYDVKM. The CDR3 nucleotides read TGTGCCAGCAGCCCCATGGACAGATTATATGGCTACACCTTC. Amino acid sequence: CASSPMDRLYGYTF.

V usage is TRBV27 and J usage is TRBJ1-2, with 7 bases fitting TRBD1. Germline lookup yields CDR1 MNHEY and CDR2 SMNVEV (reference sequence). This CDR3 is built from 15 residues. After removal of 5 bases from V and 0 bases from J, the junction contained 6 bases not matched to a gene. CDR3 sequence: CASSTSGGTNYGYTF. In nucleotides, the CDR3 is TGTGCCAGCAGTACATCAGGGGGTACTAACTATGGCTACACCTTC.

This chain uses TRBV5-4 with TRBJ1-6; 8 nucleotides align to TRBD1. The germline V gene encodes CDR1 SGHNT and CDR2 YYREEE (reference sequence). Losses at the gene ends were 5 bases for V and 10 bases for J; bases not matched to a gene: 11. This CDR3 is 15 amino acids long. The CDR3 DNA follows: TGTGCCAGCAGTCGAGGACAGGGTGGTTTGTCACCCCTCCACTTT. Its translation: CASSRGQGGLSPLHF.

The chain carries TRBV5-4 and TRBJ2-1, with TRBD2 identical over 8 bases. V shed 0 bases, J shed 10 bases, and the junction held 9 bases outside the gene matches. Germline V gene data show CDR1 as SGHNT and CDR2 as YYREEE (reference sequence). The CDR3 runs 15 residues. CDR3 sequence (DNA): TGTGCCAGCAGCTTGGGCGGGGGGCCCTTGAACGAGCAGTTCTTC. Protein sequence: CASSLGGGPLNEQFF.

This clone is medium-sized within its sample. The chain carries TRBV6-5 and TRBJ2-7; D call uncertain. The germline gives CDR1 MNHEY, CDR2 SVGAGI. Trimming stripped 6 bases from V and 2 bases from J, with 17 bases between. The CDR3 is 15 amino acids. The CDR3 sequence: CASSPRALSAYEQYF. For the CDR3, the DNA is TGTGCCAGCAGCCCACGTGCGCTTTCGGCCTACGAGCAGTACTTC.

As DNA, the CDR3 is TGTGCCTCACAGGGTTATAATTCACCCCTCCACTTT. Its protein product is CASQGYNSPLHF. The chain has TRBV30 and TRBJ1-6; possibly TRBD1 for D (6 bases). There are 12 residues in the CDR3. CDR1 and CDR2 (germline): GTSNPN, SVGIG (reference sequence). V was trimmed by 7 bases and J by 4 bases, leaving 8 bases between them.

The chain is built from TRBV7-8 and TRBJ1-2, with 7 nucleotides matching TRBD1. Trimming removed 5 bases from V and 0 bases from J; junction bases left unmatched: 3. Germline lookup yields CDR1 SGHVS and CDR2 FQNEAQ. There are 14 residues in the CDR3. The CDR3 here is CASSRDRANYGYTF. CDR3 nucleotide sequence: TGTGCCAGCAGCCGAGACAGGGCTAACTATGGCTACACCTTC.

The CDR3 sequence is CASSLRRGTGELFF. The CDR3 DNA sequence: TGTGCCAGCAGTTTAAGGAGGGGCACCGGGGAGCTGTTTTTT. The gene calls are TRBV28 and TRBJ2-2; perhaps TRBD2 as D (6 bases). The V end was cut by 2 bases, the J end by 4 bases, with 8 bases between. This CDR3 has 14 residues. The V gene's germline CDR1 is MDHEN and CDR2 SYDVKM.

The chain is built from TRBV6-5 and TRBJ2-3; TRBD2 aligns across 7 bases. CDR1 is MNHEY, CDR2 SVGAGI, per germline. This CDR3 contains 14 residues. The V and J ends lost 4 bases and 2 bases, in that order; junction bases with no gene match: 3. The CDR3, as DNA: TGTGCCAGCAGTTCTTGGGACTACACAGATACGCAGTATTTT. It is translated as CASSSWDYTDTQYF.

This chain links TRBV4-3 with TRBJ1-1, with 7 positions matching TRBD1. Germline values: CDR1 LGHNA, CDR2 YSLEER. This CDR3 comprises 13 residues. The V gene end was trimmed by 4 bases and the J gene end by 1 base; junction bases not matched to a gene: 0. CDR3 region: CASSRDRNTEAFF. The DNA for the CDR3 is TGCGCCAGCAGCCGGGACAGGAACACTGAAGCTTTCTTT.

The rearrangement uses TRBV27 and TRBJ1-2, with TRBD1 identical over 7 bases. The CDR3 is 15 amino acids. V dropped 6 bases and J dropped 5; count of bases not matched to a gene: 12. Germline assignment: CDR1 MNHEY and CDR2 SMNVEV (reference sequence). This CDR3 reads CASSPSETGHYGYTF. In DNA form, the CDR3 reads TGTGCCAGCAGCCCCTCCGAGACAGGGCATTATGGCTACACCTTC.

V gene TRBV7-6 combines with J gene TRBJ2-1, with D uncertain. The CDR3 runs 13 residues. Per germline, CDR1 SGHVS and CDR2 FNYEAQ. Trimming pared 1 base from V and 4 bases from J, leaving 5 bases between. The CDR3: CASSLGAYNEQFF. Here the CDR3 DNA reads TGTGCCAGCAGCTTAGGGGCGTACAATGAGCAGTTCTTC.

The chain couples TRBV7-2 to TRBJ2-2; TRBD2 matches 8 bases. The CDR3 has 15 residues. V shed 7 bases and J 0 bases; nucleotides not matched to a gene: 4. Germline CDR1 is SGHTA and CDR2 is FQGNSA. In DNA, the CDR3 is TGTGCCAGCACCCTCGGGGGGGCGAACACCGGGGAGCTGTTTTTT. This encodes CASTLGGANTGELFF.

In its sample, this clone was seen once. The chain is built from TRBV9 and TRBJ1-4; tentative D call: TRBD1 (6 bases). V dropped 5 bases and J dropped 12 bases, with 14 bases sitting between them. The length of the CDR3 is 12 residues. CDR1 SGDLS and CDR2 YYNGEE come from the germline V gene. CDR3 residues: CASSISGDELFF. The CDR3 DNA reads as TGTGCCAGCAGTATTTCAGGGGATGAACTGTTTTTT.

The genes are TRBV4-1 and TRBJ2-1, with D unresolved. This CDR3 spans 12 amino acids. Trimming pared 7 bases from V and 5 bases from J, leaving 9 bases between. CDR1 and CDR2 (germline): MGHRA, YSYEKL. In DNA, the CDR3 is TGCGCCAGCACGCAAGGAAACAATGAGCAGTTCTTC. This sequence encodes CASTQGNNEQFF.

V usage is TRBV30 and J usage is TRBJ1-2, with unresolved D. The CDR3 contains 11 residues. V dropped 1 base and J dropped 5 bases, with 5 bases sitting between them. CDR1 and CDR2 from the germline V gene are GTSNPN and SVGIG (reference sequence). Here the CDR3 reads CAWSAGYGYTF. DNA for the CDR3: TGTGCCTGGAGTGCCGGTTATGGCTACACCTTC.

The chain joins TRBV5-6 to TRBJ1-1; 8 bases fit TRBD1. There are 14 residues in the CDR3. The germline gives CDR1 SGHDT, CDR2 YYEEEE. With 4 bases clipped from V and 3 bases from J, the junction kept 5 bases outside the gene matches. In nucleotides, the CDR3 is TGTGCCAGCAGCATACAGGGGGGATACACTGAAGCTTTCTTT. It translates to CASSIQGGYTEAFF.

This chain connects TRBV10-2 to TRBJ2-3; 7 bases align to TRBD2. V trimming: 6 bases; J trimming: 2 bases; junction bases outside the gene matches: 5. This CDR3 has 14 amino acids. The germline gives CDR1 WSHSY, CDR2 SAAADI. CDR3 in DNA: TGCGCCAGCAGGCTAGCGGCCCTCACAGATACGCAGTATTTT. Its translation is CASRLAALTDTQYF.

This clone was picked up a small number of times. The V gene is TRBV7-9, the J gene TRBJ2-5; D is ambiguous. Looked up from germline, CDR1 is SEHNR and CDR2 is FQNEAQ (reference sequence). Trimming left V 0 bases short and J 5 bases short, with 13 bases between. CDR3 length equals 15 residues. The CDR3 loop is CASSLAWQAQETQYF. In nucleotides, the CDR3 is TGTGCCAGCAGCTTAGCGTGGCAGGCGCAGGAGACCCAGTACTTC.

The chain is built from TRBV28 and TRBJ1-2, with no clear D. Per the germline V gene, CDR1 is MDHEN and CDR2 is SYDVKM. V was shortened by 8 bases and J by 4 bases, with 14 bases between the two germline ends. The CDR3 is 13 residues long. The CDR3 DNA is TGTGCCAGCTCCCCGCAGGTTAGCTATGGCTACACCTTC. Its translation: CASSPQVSYGYTF.

The J gene is TRBJ2-1, the V gene TRBV9; unclear D gene. The CDR3 runs to 12 residues. Trimming cost V 4 bases and J 10 bases, with 12 bases left between them. Per the germline V gene, CDR1 is SGDLS and CDR2 is YYNGEE. In DNA, the CDR3 is TGTGCCAGCAGCTCACGAGCAGGCGAGCAGTTCTTC. It yields the protein CASSSRAGEQFF.